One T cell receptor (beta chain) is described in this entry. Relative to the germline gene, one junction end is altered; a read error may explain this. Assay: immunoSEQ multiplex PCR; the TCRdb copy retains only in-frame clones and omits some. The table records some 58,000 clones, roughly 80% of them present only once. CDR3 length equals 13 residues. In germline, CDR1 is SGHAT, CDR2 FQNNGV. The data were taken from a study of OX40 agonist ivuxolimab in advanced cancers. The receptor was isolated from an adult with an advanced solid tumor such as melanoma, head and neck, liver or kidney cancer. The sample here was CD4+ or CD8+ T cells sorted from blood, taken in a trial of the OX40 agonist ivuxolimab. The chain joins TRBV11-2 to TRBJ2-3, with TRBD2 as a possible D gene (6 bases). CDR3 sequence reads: CASSQTSIDTQYF. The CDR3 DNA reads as TGTGCCAGCAGCCAAACTAGCATAGATACGCAGTATTTT.